The clone carrying this T cell receptor (beta chain) was seen a single time. The sample comes from a study of blood T cell repertoires in COVID-19. The CDR3 loop spans 16 amino acids. The V and J ends lost 4 bases and 5 bases, in that order; junction bases with no gene match: 9. Germline V gene data show CDR1 as SGHNT and CDR2 as YYREEE (reference sequence). Generated by immunoSEQ multiplex PCR, the TCRdb table keeps only in-frame clones and is missing some. The sample contains 350,000 to 450,000 clones, about 89% of which appear only once. V and J are TRBV5-4 and TRBJ2-5, with 12 bases matching TRBD2. This sequence was found in a man aged 40-49 years with acute or convalescent COVID-19. The sample was peripheral blood. The CDR3 is CASSLLAGGPWETQYF. The DNA for the CDR3 is TGTGCCAGCAGCCTCCTAGCGGGGGGGCCTTGGGAGACCCAGTACTTC.